This T cell receptor (beta chain) was sequenced in a study of graft-versus-host responses after intestinal transplantation. On this clone: The antigen is unknown.

Generated by immunoSEQ multiplex PCR, the TCRdb table keeps only in-frame clones and is missing some. The sample lists about 97,000 clones, less than 95% occurring once. Germline V gene lookup returns CDR1 SGHDT and CDR2 YYEEEE. This CDR3 contains 13 residues. Trimming shortened V by 1 base and J by 6 bases, and 11 bases separated the two germline ends. Sequencing used unstimulated CD8+ T cells sorted from spleen or lymph node cells, obtained before transplant. The V gene is TRBV5-6, the J gene TRBJ2-7, with D hard to call. The receptor was isolated from a human donor who was the organ donor for an intestinal transplant. In nucleotides, the CDR3 is TGTGCCAGCAGCTTGCTTACTCGTCCCGAGCAGTACTTC. It specifies CASSLLTRPEQYF.